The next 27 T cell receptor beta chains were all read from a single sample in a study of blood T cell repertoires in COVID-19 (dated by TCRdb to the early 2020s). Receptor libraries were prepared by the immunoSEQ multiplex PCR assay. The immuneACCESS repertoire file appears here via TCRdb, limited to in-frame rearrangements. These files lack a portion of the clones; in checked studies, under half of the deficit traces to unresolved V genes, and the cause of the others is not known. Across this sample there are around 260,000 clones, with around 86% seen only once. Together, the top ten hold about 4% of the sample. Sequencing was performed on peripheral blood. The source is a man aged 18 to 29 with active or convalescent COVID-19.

For the CDR3, the DNA is TGTGCCAGCAGTTCGGTCGGTGATAATTCACCCCTCCACTTT. Its translation: CASSSVGDNSPLHF. This chain joins TRBV6-2 or TRBV6-3 and TRBJ1-6; D unresolved. This CDR3 is 14 amino acids long. Germline loops: CDR1 MNHEY, CDR2 SVGEGT. Trimming took off 4 bases at V and 5 bases at J, with 9 bases between the two ends.

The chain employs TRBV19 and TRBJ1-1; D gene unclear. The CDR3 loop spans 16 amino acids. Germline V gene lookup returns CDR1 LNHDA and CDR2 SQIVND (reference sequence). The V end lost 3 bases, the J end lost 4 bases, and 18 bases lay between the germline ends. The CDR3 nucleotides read TGTGCCAGTAGTATTCCATGGCCTCCCCTGCCCACTGAAGCTTTCTTT. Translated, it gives CASSIPWPPLPTEAFF.

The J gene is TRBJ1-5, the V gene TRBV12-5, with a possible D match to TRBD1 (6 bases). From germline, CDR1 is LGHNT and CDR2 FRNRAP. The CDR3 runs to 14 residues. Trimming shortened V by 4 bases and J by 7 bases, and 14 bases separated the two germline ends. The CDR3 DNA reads TGTGCTAGTGGTTACGGGGGGCTCGGGCAGCCCCAGCATTTT. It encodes CASGYGGLGQPQHF. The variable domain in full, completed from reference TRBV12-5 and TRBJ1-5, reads DARVTQTPRHKVTEMGQEVTMRCQPILGHNTVFWYRQTMMQGLELLAYFRNRAPLDDSGMPKDRFSAEMPDATLATLKIQPSEPRDSAVYFCASGYGGLGQPQHFGDGTRLSIL.

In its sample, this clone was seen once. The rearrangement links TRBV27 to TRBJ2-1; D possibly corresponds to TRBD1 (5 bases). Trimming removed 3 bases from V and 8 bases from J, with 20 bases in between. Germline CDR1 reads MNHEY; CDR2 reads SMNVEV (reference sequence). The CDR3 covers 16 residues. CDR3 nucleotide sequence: TGTGCCAGCAGTTTTTCAGGGCCCTTGGGGTCACATGAGCAGTTCTTC. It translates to CASSFSGPLGSHEQFF.

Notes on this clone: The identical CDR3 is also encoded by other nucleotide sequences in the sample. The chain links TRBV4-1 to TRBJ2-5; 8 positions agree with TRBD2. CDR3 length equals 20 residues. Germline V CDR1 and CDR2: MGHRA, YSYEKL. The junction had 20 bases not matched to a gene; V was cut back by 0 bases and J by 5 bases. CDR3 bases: TGCGCCAGCAGCCAAGATCCTCCTCGACTCGCGGGGGGCCGGGGGGAGACCCAGTACTTC. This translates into CASSQDPPRLAGGRGETQYF.

The CDR3 coding sequence is TGTGCCAGCAGTCCCGGGGTTGTGGGCTACACCTTC. It codes for CASSPGVVGYTF. The chain links TRBV12-3 or TRBV12-4 to TRBJ1-2; no firm D call. CDR3 length equals 12 residues. V shed 5 bases and J shed 8 bases, with 12 bases lying between them.

CDR3 residues: CAWSVVDWAGRYGYTF. In nucleotides, the CDR3 is TGTGCCTGGAGTGTGGTGGATTGGGCAGGAAGATATGGCTACACCTTC. The chain carries TRBV30 and TRBJ1-2; D is ambiguous. The germline V and J ends were trimmed by 0 bases and 5 bases, with 19 bases remaining between them. CDR1 and CDR2 (germline): GTSNPN, SVGIG (reference sequence). The CDR3 runs 16 residues. Drawing the rest from reference TRBV30 and TRBJ1-2, the complete variable domain is SQTIHQWPATLVQPVGSPLSLECTVEGTSNPNLYWYRQAAGRGLQLLFYSVGIGQISSEVPQNLSASRPQDRQFILSSKKLLLSDSGFYLCAWSVVDWAGRYGYTFGSGTRLTVV.

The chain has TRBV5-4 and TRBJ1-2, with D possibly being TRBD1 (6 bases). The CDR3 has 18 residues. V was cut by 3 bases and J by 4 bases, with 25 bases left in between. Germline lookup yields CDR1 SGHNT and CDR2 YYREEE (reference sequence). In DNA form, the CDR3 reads TGTGCCAGCAGCTCTGCCAAGGACAGTTCGATTAGTCTCTATGGCTACACCTTC. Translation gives CASSSAKDSSISLYGYTF. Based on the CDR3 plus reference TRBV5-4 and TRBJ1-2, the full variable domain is ETGVTQSPTHLIKTRGQQVTLRCSSQSGHNTVSWYQQALGQGPQFIFQYYREEENGRGNFPPRFSGLQFPNYSSELNVNALELDDSALYLCASSSAKDSSISLYGYTFGSGTRLTVV.

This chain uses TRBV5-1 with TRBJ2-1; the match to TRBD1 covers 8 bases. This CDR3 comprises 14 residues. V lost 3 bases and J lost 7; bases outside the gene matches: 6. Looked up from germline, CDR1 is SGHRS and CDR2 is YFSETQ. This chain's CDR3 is CASSSGGSMNEQFF. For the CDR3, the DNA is TGCGCCAGCAGCTCAGGGGGCTCGATGAATGAGCAGTTCTTC.

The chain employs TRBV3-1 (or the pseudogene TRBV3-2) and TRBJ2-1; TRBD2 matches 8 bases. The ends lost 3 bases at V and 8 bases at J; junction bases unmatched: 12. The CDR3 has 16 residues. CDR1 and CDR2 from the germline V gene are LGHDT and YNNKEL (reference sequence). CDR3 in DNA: TGTGCCAGCAGCCACAGTATGGGACTAGACCGTCATGAGCAGTTCTTC. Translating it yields CASSHSMGLDRHEQFF.

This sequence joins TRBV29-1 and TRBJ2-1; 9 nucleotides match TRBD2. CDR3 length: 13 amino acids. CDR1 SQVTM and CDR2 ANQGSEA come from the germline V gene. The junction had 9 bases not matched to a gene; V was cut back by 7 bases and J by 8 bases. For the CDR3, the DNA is TGCAGCGGACGGGCGGGAGGGCAGGATGAGCAGTTCTTC. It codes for CSGRAGGQDEQFF.

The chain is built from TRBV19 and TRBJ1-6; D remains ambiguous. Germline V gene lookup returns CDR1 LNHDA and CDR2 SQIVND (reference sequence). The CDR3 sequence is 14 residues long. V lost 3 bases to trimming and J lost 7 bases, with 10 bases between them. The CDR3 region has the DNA TGTGCCAGTAGTATTATGGGAGGGAATTCACCCCTCCACTTT. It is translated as CASSIMGGNSPLHF.

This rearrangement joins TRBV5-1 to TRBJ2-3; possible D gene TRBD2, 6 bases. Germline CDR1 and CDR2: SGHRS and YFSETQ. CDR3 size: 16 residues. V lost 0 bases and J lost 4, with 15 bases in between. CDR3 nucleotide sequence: TGCGCCAGCAGCTTGGTTGCGACAGCGGGCCCAGATACGCAGTATTTT. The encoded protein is CASSLVATAGPDTQYF. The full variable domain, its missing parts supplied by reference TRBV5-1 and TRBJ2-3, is KAGVTQTPRYLIKTRGQQVTLSCSPISGHRSVSWYQQTPGQGLQFLFEYFSETQRNKGNFPGRFSGRQFSNSRSEMNVSTLELGDSALYLCASSLVATAGPDTQYFGPGTRLTVL.

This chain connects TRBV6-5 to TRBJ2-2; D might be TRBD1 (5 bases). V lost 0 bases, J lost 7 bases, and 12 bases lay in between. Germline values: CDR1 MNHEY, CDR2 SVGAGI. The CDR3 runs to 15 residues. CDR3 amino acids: CASSYSIGAGGELFF. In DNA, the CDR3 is TGTGCCAGCAGTTACTCTATTGGGGCCGGCGGGGAGCTGTTTTTT.

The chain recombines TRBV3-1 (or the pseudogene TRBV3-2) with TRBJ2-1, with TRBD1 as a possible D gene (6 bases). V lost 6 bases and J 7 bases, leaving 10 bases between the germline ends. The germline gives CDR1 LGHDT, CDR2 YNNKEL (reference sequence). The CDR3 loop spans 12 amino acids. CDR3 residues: CASRLQGNEQFF. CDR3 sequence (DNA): TGTGCCAGCAGACTCCAGGGGAATGAGCAGTTCTTC.

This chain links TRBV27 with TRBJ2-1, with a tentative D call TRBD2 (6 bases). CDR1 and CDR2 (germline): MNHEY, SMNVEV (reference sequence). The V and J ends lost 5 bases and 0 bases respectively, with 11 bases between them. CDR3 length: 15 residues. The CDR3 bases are TGTGCCAGCAGTGACGCGGGGCCCTCCTACAATGAGCAGTTCTTC. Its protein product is CASSDAGPSYNEQFF.

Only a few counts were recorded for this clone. Here the CDR3 reads CASSPTSAGNSYEQYF. In DNA, the CDR3 is TGTGCCAGCAGTCCCACTAGCGCGGGCAACTCCTACGAGCAGTACTTC. The rearrangement joins TRBV27 to TRBJ2-7; TRBD2 agrees at 7 bases. The CDR3 is 16 residues long. Germline assignment: CDR1 MNHEY and CDR2 SMNVEV (reference sequence). Trimming at V came to 5 bases and at J to 0 bases, leaving 10 bases not matched to a gene.

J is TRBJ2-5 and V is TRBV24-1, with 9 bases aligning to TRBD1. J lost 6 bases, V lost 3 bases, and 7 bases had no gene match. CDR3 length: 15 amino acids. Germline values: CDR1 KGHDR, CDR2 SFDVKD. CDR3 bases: TGTGCCACCAGTGATCTTTCGGACAGGGGACAGACCCAGTACTTC. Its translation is CATSDLSDRGQTQYF.

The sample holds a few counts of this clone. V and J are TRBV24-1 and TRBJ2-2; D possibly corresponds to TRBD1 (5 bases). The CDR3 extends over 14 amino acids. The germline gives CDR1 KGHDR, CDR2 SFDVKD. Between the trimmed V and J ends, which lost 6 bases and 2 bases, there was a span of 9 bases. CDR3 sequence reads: CATSPDINTGELFF. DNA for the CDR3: TGTGCCACCAGTCCGGACATCAACACCGGGGAGCTGTTTTTT.

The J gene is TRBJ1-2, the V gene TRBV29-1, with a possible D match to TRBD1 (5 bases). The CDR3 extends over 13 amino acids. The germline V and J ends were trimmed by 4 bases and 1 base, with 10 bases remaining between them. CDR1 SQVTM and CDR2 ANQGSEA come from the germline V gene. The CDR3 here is CSVGLQGNYGYTF. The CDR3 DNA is TGCAGCGTTGGGCTTCAGGGTAACTATGGCTACACCTTC.

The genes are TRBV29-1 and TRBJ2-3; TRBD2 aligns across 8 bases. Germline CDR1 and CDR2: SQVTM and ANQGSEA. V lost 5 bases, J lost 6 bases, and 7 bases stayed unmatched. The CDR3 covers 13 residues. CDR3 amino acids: CSVIGLAVDTQYF. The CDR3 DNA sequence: TGCAGCGTTATTGGACTAGCTGTCGATACGCAGTATTTT.

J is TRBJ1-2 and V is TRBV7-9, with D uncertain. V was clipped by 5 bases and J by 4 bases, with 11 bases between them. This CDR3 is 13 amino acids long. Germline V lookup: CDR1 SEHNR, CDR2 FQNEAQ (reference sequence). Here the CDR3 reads CASSSEVFYGYTF. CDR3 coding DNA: TGTGCCAGCAGCAGCGAAGTGTTCTATGGCTACACCTTC.

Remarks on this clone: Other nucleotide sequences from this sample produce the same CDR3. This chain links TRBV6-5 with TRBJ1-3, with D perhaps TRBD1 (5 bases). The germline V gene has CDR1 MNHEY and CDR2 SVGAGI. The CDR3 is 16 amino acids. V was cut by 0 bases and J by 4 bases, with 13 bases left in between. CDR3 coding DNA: TGTGCCAGCAGTTACTCGATCCCAGGGCGGGGAAACACCATATATTTT. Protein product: CASSYSIPGRGNTIYF.

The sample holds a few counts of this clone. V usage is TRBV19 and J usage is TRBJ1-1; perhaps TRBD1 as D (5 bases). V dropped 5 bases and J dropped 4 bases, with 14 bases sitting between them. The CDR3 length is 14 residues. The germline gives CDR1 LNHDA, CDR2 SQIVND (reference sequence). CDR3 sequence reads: CASSLQAGITEAFF. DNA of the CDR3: TGTGCCAGTAGTCTACAGGCCGGTATCACTGAAGCTTTCTTT.

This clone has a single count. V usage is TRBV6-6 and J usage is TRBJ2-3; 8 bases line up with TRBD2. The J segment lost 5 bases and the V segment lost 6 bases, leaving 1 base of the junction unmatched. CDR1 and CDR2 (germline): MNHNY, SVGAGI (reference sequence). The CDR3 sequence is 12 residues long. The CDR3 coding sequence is TGTGCCAGCAGCGGGGGGGGAGATACGCAGTATTTT. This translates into CASSGGGDTQYF.

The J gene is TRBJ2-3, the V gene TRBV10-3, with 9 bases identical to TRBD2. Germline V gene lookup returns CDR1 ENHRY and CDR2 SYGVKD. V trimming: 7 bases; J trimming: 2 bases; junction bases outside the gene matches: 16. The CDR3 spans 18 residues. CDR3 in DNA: TGTGCCATCAAGGCTGAAGGCGGGAGGGCCTGGAACACAGATACGCAGTATTTT. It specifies CAIKAEGGRAWNTDTQYF.

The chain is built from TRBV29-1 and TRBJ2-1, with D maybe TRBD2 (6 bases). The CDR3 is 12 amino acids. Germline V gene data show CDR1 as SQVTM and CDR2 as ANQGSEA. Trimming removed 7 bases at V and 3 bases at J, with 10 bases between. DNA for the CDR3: TGCAGCGGCAAGCGGGTCTACAATGAGCAGTTCTTC. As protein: CSGKRVYNEQFF.